A single sample is the source of the 30 T cell receptor beta chains below, sequenced in a study of shared clonotypes between healthy human individuals. The protocol was immunoSEQ multiplex PCR, while the TCRdb copy is restricted to in-frame clones and leaves out a portion. The table records millions of clones, just over 90% of them present only once. Sequencing used naive CD4+ T cells sorted from blood. Documented subset: CD45RA+ positively selected. These TCRs come from a man aged 18 to 29 in good health.

This clone was counted once. V gene TRBV2 combines with J gene TRBJ1-4; D perhaps matches TRBD1 (5 bases). V gave up 3 bases and J gave up 5 bases, with 10 bases separating them. The CDR3 consists of 14 residues. Germline values: CDR1 SNHLY, CDR2 FYNNEI. The CDR3 DNA reads as TGTGCCAGCAGTGATCAGGGTTACAATGAAAAACTGTTTTTT. As protein: CASSDQGYNEKLFF. The full variable domain, with the rest looked up from reference TRBV2 and TRBJ1-4, is EPEVTQTPSHQVTQMGQEVILRCVPISNHLYFYWYRQILGQKVEFLVSFYNNEISEKSEIFDDQFSVERPDGSNFTLKIRSTKLEDSAMYFCASSDQGYNEKLFFGSGTQLSVL.

A note on this clone: The same CDR3 can be traced to other DNA sequences in this sample. The CDR3 protein is CASSLGQGFNYGYTF. The CDR3, as DNA: TGTGCCAGCAGTTTAGGACAGGGCTTTAACTATGGCTACACCTTC. V and J are TRBV27 and TRBJ1-2; 8 bases agree with TRBD1. Germline loops: CDR1 MNHEY, CDR2 SMNVEV (reference sequence). J gave up 1 base and V 2 bases, and 3 bases lay outside the gene matches. The CDR3 is 15 residues long.

The chain uses TRBV5-1 and TRBJ2-3; weak D call: TRBD2 (6 bases). From germline, CDR1 is SGHRS and CDR2 YFSETQ. Deletions cut 3 bases from V and 5 bases from J, with 19 bases between. The CDR3 consists of 16 residues. The CDR3 DNA reads TGCGCCAGCAGCTCACCAAGTAGCGGCGGAGGAGATACGCAGTATTTT. Translated: CASSSPSSGGGDTQYF.

This clone has just one count. The chain carries TRBV11-2 and TRBJ2-1; a weak D match, TRBD2 (7 bases). Deletions cut 5 bases from V and 12 bases from J, with 17 bases between. Germline CDR1 SGHAT, CDR2 FQNNGV. CDR3 length equals 13 residues. The DNA for the CDR3 is TGTGCCAGCAGCCCGCTCCCGGGGGGCGGGCAGTTCTTC. Its protein is CASSPLPGGGQFF.

The chain links TRBV7-2 to TRBJ2-7; TRBD1 or TRBD2 may be the D gene (7 bases each). Germline-derived CDR1 and CDR2 are SGHTA and FQGNSA. The CDR3 is made up of 14 amino acids. Trimming took 7 bases from V and 5 from J, leaving 18 bases between them. As DNA, the CDR3 is TGTGCCAGCAACACCCCAGGGGGGGGTAACGAGCAGTACTTC. Translated: CASNTPGGGNEQYF.

There are a few counts of this clone. The chain employs TRBV15 and TRBJ1-1; D may be TRBD1 (6 bases). Germline V gene lookup returns CDR1 LNHNV and CDR2 YYDKDF (reference sequence). V was cut by 0 bases and J by 3 bases, with 14 bases left in between. The CDR3 contains 16 residues. The CDR3, as DNA: TGTGCCACCAGCAGAGATCGGGGGGCGCGTCACACTGAAGCTTTCTTT. Translating it yields CATSRDRGARHTEAFF.

The chain carries TRBV7-3 and TRBJ1-1; D is unresolved. There are 14 residues in the CDR3. Trimming took 1 base from V and 3 from J, leaving 9 bases between them. Germline V CDR1 and CDR2: SGHTA, FQGTGA. The CDR3 DNA follows: TGTGCCAGCAGCTTAAGTGGCGGGGACACTGAAGCTTTCTTT. It yields the protein CASSLSGGDTEAFF.

The V and J genes are TRBV5-8 and TRBJ1-5, with D uncertain. In germline, CDR1 is SGHTS, CDR2 YDEGEE. The CDR3 is made up of 13 amino acids. The V gene lost 4 bases and the J gene lost 0 bases, with 5 bases spanning the gap. In nucleotides, the CDR3 is TGTGCCAGCAGCCGAAATAGCAATCAGCCCCAGCATTTT. Translation gives CASSRNSNQPQHF.

This chain uses TRBV5-1 with TRBJ2-5; D is unclear. CDR3 size: 15 residues. V was cut by 1 base and J by 5 bases, with 15 bases left in between. Germline CDR1 is SGHRS and CDR2 is YFSETQ. The CDR3 loop reads CASSLSLSEGETQYF. The CDR3, as DNA: TGCGCCAGCAGCTTGAGCCTCTCGGAAGGGGAGACCCAGTACTTC.

This clone was counted between two and nine times. The genes are TRBV7-9 and TRBJ1-1; D is ambiguous. Germline values: CDR1 SEHNR, CDR2 FQNEAQ (reference sequence). The V end lost 2 bases, the J end lost 3 bases, and 10 bases lay between the germline ends. The CDR3 has 14 residues. In nucleotides, the CDR3 is TGTGCCAGCAGCTTACGGGGTTCGGACACTGAAGCTTTCTTT. Protein product: CASSLRGSDTEAFF.

The chain links TRBV5-1 to TRBJ2-7; TRBD1 matches 7 bases. J was trimmed by 6 bases and V by 4 bases; bases with no gene match: 13. Germline V gene sequence: CDR1 SGHRS, CDR2 YFSETQ. This CDR3 region has 15 residues. This CDR3 reads CASSRTGLSSGEQYF. The CDR3 nucleotides are TGCGCCAGCAGCCGGACAGGCTTGTCTTCAGGCGAGCAGTACTTC.

This sequence joins TRBV5-6 and TRBJ1-2, with D unresolved. CDR3 size: 15 residues. Between the trimmed V and J ends, which lost 4 bases and 4 bases, there was a span of 17 bases. The germline CDR1 and CDR2 sequences are SGHDT and YYEEEE. Here the CDR3 DNA reads TGTGCCAGCAGCGGGCGGGTAGAGAGAATCTATGGCTACACCTTC. This translates into CASSGRVERIYGYTF.

V and J are TRBV11-2 and TRBJ1-2; tentatively, D is TRBD1 (6 bases). Germline values: CDR1 SGHAT, CDR2 FQNNGV. Trimming took 3 bases from V and 0 from J, leaving 14 bases between them. The CDR3 covers 16 residues. The CDR3 loop is CASSFLGSGANYGYTF. CDR3 sequence (DNA): TGTGCCAGCAGCTTTTTAGGGTCAGGGGCTAACTATGGCTACACCTTC.

The chain has TRBV21-1 and TRBJ2-7; no DNA check was done on the table's D call, TRBD2. TRBV21-1 is classified as a pseudogene. The length of the CDR3 is 15 residues. In DNA, the CDR3 is TGTGCCAGCAGCAAATGGTCTAGTCGGCTCTACGAGCAGTACTTC. It specifies CASSKWSSRLYEQYF.

Worth noting for this clone: This sample also contains other DNA sequences that code for the same CDR3. The V and J genes are TRBV7-2 and TRBJ2-1, with TRBD1 identical over 9 bases. This CDR3 comprises 15 residues. Germline V gives CDR1 SGHTA, CDR2 FQGNSA. J lost 2 bases, V lost 3 bases, and 2 bases had no gene match. CDR3 residues: CASSLDRGAYNEQFF. The CDR3 region has the DNA TGTGCCAGCAGCTTGGACAGGGGTGCCTACAATGAGCAGTTCTTC.

V gene TRBV27 combines with J gene TRBJ2-7; perhaps TRBD2 as D (5 bases). CDR1 and CDR2 (germline): MNHEY, SMNVEV (reference sequence). The length of the CDR3 is 14 residues. With 6 bases removed from V and 0 bases from J, the gap between germline ends came to 12 bases. The CDR3 DNA follows: TGTGCCAGCAGCAACCCGGGAAGCTCCTACGAGCAGTACTTC. It translates to CASSNPGSSYEQYF.

The V gene is TRBV11-2, the J gene TRBJ2-7; TRBD1 matches 7 bases. The V and J ends lost 5 bases and 2 bases, in that order; junction bases with no gene match: 9. This CDR3 contains 15 residues. Germline CDR1 is SGHAT and CDR2 is FQNNGV. CDR3 sequence reads: CASSQNRGPPYEQYF. The CDR3 DNA sequence: TGTGCCAGCAGCCAAAACAGGGGCCCACCCTACGAGCAGTACTTC.

The V call is TRBV5-1, the J call TRBJ2-3; D possibly corresponds to TRBD2 (7 bases). CDR1 and CDR2 from the germline V gene are SGHRS and YFSETQ. This CDR3 is 15 amino acids long. The V end lost 1 base, the J end lost 4 bases, and 13 bases lay between the germline ends. CDR3 sequence reads: CASSLTGGPSDTQYF. In DNA, the CDR3 is TGCGCCAGCAGCTTGACCGGGGGGCCTTCAGATACGCAGTATTTT.

The chain has TRBV20-1 and TRBJ1-2; D might be TRBD1 (6 bases). The V gene's germline CDR1 is DFQATT and CDR2 SNEGSKA (reference sequence). There are 10 residues in the CDR3. The CDR3: CGGGGDGYTF. DNA for the CDR3: TGCGGCGGGGGGGGCGATGGCTACACCTTC.

CDR3 sequence reads: CASSLGHLSDQPQHF. In nucleotides, the CDR3 is TGTGCCAGCAGCTTGGGACACTTAAGTGATCAGCCCCAGCATTTT. The V gene is TRBV7-9, the J gene TRBJ1-5, with TRBD1 as a possible D gene (6 bases). V lost 3 bases and J 5 bases, leaving 14 bases between the germline ends. Germline V gene data show CDR1 as SEHNR and CDR2 as FQNEAQ (reference sequence). CDR3 length: 15 residues.

V usage is TRBV2 and J usage is TRBJ2-7; D not certain. There are 13 residues in the CDR3. Deletions cut 7 bases from V and 0 bases from J, with 10 bases between. CDR1 is SNHLY, CDR2 FYNNEI, per germline. CDR3 nucleotide sequence: TGTGCCAGCATATCCGCTCCCTCCTACGAGCAGTACTTC. Amino acids: CASISAPSYEQYF. The full variable domain, in which reference TRBV2 and TRBJ2-7 provide the parts outside the CDR3, is EPEVTQTPSHQVTQMGQEVILRCVPISNHLYFYWYRQILGQKVEFLVSFYNNEISEKSEIFDDQFSVERPDGSNFTLKIRSTKLEDSAMYFCASISAPSYEQYFGPGTRLTVT.

The rearrangement joins TRBV20-1 to TRBJ1-6, with D maybe TRBD1 (5 bases). Germline V gene sequence: CDR1 DFQATT, CDR2 SNEGSKA (reference sequence). V was cut by 6 bases and J by 14 bases, with 11 bases left in between. The CDR3 runs 10 residues. The CDR3 sequence is CSARGEALHF. CDR3 DNA sequence: TGCAGTGCGCGGGGGGAAGCCCTCCACTTT.

The V and J genes are TRBV29-1 and TRBJ2-7, with a tentative D call TRBD1 (5 bases). The V gene lost 8 bases and the J gene lost 3 bases, with 14 bases spanning the gap. From germline, CDR1 is SQVTM and CDR2 ANQGSEA. The CDR3 totals 12 residues. Here the CDR3 reads CSTLQESYEQYF. The DNA for the CDR3 is TGCAGCACCTTACAGGAAAGCTACGAGCAGTACTTC.

The V call is TRBV6-1, the J call TRBJ2-7, with D tentatively TRBD2 (5 bases). CDR1 is MNHNS and CDR2 is SASEGT in the germline V gene. Trimming cost V 6 bases and J 1 base, with 13 bases left between them. The CDR3 totals 14 residues. CDR3: CASRFRAVSYEQYF. The CDR3 DNA is TGTGCCAGCAGATTTAGAGCGGTTTCCTACGAGCAGTACTTC.

A remark on this clone: In the same sample, other DNA sequences code for this CDR3. The chain has TRBV5-1 and TRBJ2-3; 7 positions agree with TRBD1. The CDR3 covers 15 residues. V gave up 4 bases and J gave up 2 bases; unmatched junction bases: 7. Germline lookup yields CDR1 SGHRS and CDR2 YFSETQ. The CDR3: CASSLYDRDTDTQYF. CDR3 bases: TGCGCCAGCAGCCTATACGACAGGGACACAGATACGCAGTATTTT.

V gene TRBV5-8 combines with J gene TRBJ2-1; 13 bases map to TRBD2. The CDR3 covers 13 residues. The germline CDR1 and CDR2 sequences are SGHTS and YDEGEE. The V segment lost 1 base and the J segment 12 bases; nucleotides outside the gene matches: 1. The CDR3 coding sequence is TGTGCCAGCAGCTTGACTAGCGGGAGGGTGCAGTTCTTC. Its protein is CASSLTSGRVQFF.

Comment on this clone: The junction shows a germline mismatch at one end, possibly a read error. In the same sample, other DNA sequences code for this CDR3. V gene TRBV11-2 combines with J gene TRBJ1-6; D might be TRBD1 (6 bases). CDR1 is SGHAT, CDR2 FQNNGV, per germline. This CDR3 is 15 amino acids long. Here the CDR3 DNA reads TGTGCCAGCAGCCTTACAGGGTCTCGGGCTTCACCTCTCCACTTT. Its protein product is CASSLTGSRASPLHF.

V usage is TRBV6-5 and J usage is TRBJ2-7; 7 bases line up with TRBD1. This CDR3 has 14 residues. Germline CDR1 reads MNHEY; CDR2 reads SVGAGI. V dropped 8 bases and J dropped 2; count of bases not matched to a gene: 9. CDR3: CASGYRTGTYEQYF. The CDR3 DNA reads as TGTGCCAGCGGATACCGGACAGGCACCTACGAGCAGTACTTC.

The rearrangement links TRBV4-2 to TRBJ1-2; D ambiguous. Trimming shortened V by 1 base and J by 4 bases, and 13 bases separated the two germline ends. The germline CDR1 and CDR2 sequences are LGHNA and YNFKEQ. This CDR3 is built from 15 residues. The CDR3, as DNA: TGTGCCAGCAGCCAAGGGTCCGAGGGCGGCTATGGCTACACCTTC. Translation: CASSQGSEGGYGYTF.

V usage is TRBV2 and J usage is TRBJ2-1; the match to TRBD2 covers 7 bases. The CDR3 has 13 amino acids. The ends lost 10 bases at V and 10 bases at J; junction bases unmatched: 13. Germline values: CDR1 SNHLY, CDR2 FYNNEI. CDR3 in DNA: TGTGCCACGGCCGGGACTATGGCCGAGGAGCAGTTCTTC. It is translated as CATAGTMAEEQFF.